This T cell receptor (beta chain) was recovered during a study of T cell responses to AZD1222 COVID-19 vaccine. Overall study results and limits: Females outnumbered males among donors, who were mostly white British; clonal diversity was possibly underestimated.

This clone was seen only a few times. Its target is unknown. TCRdb keeps only in-frame clones here, not all; method: immunoSEQ multiplex PCR. Of about 78,000 clones in the sample, roughly 80% are singletons; the top ten hold roughly 3.1%. V was clipped by 10 bases and J by 2 bases; unmatched bases: 7. Germline assignment: CDR1 MNHEY and CDR2 SVGAGI. This CDR3 has 14 amino acids. Sequencing used peripheral blood, obtained on day 0 of AZD1222 vaccination. The chain combines TRBV6-5 with TRBJ2-4; TRBD1 aligns across 8 bases. This clonotype was sampled from an adult in good health. The CDR3 here is CATRQGKTKNIQYF. The CDR3 nucleotides are TGTGCCACCAGACAGGGGAAGACCAAAAACATTCAGTACTTC.